The T cell receptor beta chain under discussion was sequenced for a study of T-cell memory formation after mild COVID-19. Constant-segment primers and 5'RACE yielded cDNA libraries for TCR alpha and TCR beta, each carrying sample barcodes and UMIs. TCRdb itself ran the 5' RACE reads through MiXCR, one entry per CDR3 protein. The table shows 550,000 to 600,000 distinct CDR3 sequences, with about a fifth occurring only once. Notes on the study in general: There were some responding clones in pre-infection memory, which suggested that cross-reactive memory had joined. Later expanders leaned CD4+, whereas clones that contracted between day 15 and 85 were balanced CD4/CD8. Contracting CD4+ clones were located mainly in CM and EM, and CD8+ clones in EMRA.

Per germline, CDR1 DFQATT and CDR2 SNEGSKA (reference sequence). J lost 2 bases, V lost 1 base, and 6 bases had no gene match. CDR3 size: 17 residues. Details on this clonotype: As yet, its antigen is unknown.

Sequencing input: PBMCs or a T cell subset sorted from them (not recorded which). The receptor was isolated from an adult woman who had mild COVID-19 (a few samples of this study predate the infection). Cell type and time point are not known. The chain links TRBV20-1 to TRBJ2-7, with TRBD2 identical over 15 bases. The CDR3, as DNA: TGCAGTGCTAGAGTTAGGGGACTAGCGGGGGGAACCTACGAGCAGTACTTC. It encodes CSARVRGLAGGTYEQYF.